The 20 T cell receptor beta chains below all came from one sample that was sequenced in a study of CD8+ T cells in alopecia areata. Once RNA had been extracted, it was reverse transcribed into cDNA to act as the sequencing template. Using immunoSEQ multiplex PCR, the repertoire was profiled, and TCRdb retains in-frame clones only, with some absent. The sample shows about 150,000 clones, around half of them seen only once. This specimen was CD8+ T cells sorted from blood, taken at week 0. These receptors all stem from a human donor with alopecia areata.

This clone was counted between two and nine times. The same CDR3 can be traced to other DNA sequences in this sample. J is TRBJ2-1 and V is TRBV2, with D hard to call. The ends were cut back, 3 bases at V and 9 bases at J, with 3 bases in the middle. This CDR3 region has 10 residues. Germline assignment: CDR1 SNHLY and CDR2 FYNNEI. The CDR3 protein is CASSDGEQFF. The CDR3 DNA follows: TGTGCCAGCAGTGACGGTGAGCAGTTCTTC.

The V gene is TRBV10-1, the J gene TRBJ2-7; D call uncertain. CDR3 length: 15 residues. CDR1 is WNHNN and CDR2 is SYGVQD in the germline V gene (reference sequence). Trimming cost V 7 bases and J 0 bases, with 16 bases left between them. CDR3 nucleotides: TGCGCCAGCACCGAGCAGAGGACCCTCTCCTACGAGCAGTACTTC. Its protein product is CASTEQRTLSYEQYF.

This clone turned up a few times. CDR3 DNA sequence: TGCAGCGTTCTCTATGATGGAAGGCTGTTTTTT. Its protein product is CSVLYDGRLFF. V gene TRBV29-1 combines with J gene TRBJ2-2; no firm D call. Germline-derived CDR1 and CDR2 are SQVTM and ANQGSEA. This CDR3 has 11 amino acids. The V and J ends lost 5 bases and 13 bases respectively, with 14 bases between them.

This clone is a singleton in its sample. Distinct nucleotide sequences in the sample also encode this CDR3. J is TRBJ2-2 and V is TRBV27; no firm D call. V lost 6 bases and J 0 bases, leaving 2 bases between the germline ends. From germline, CDR1 is MNHEY and CDR2 SMNVEV (reference sequence). The CDR3 runs to 12 residues. CDR3 region: CASSPNTGELFF. The CDR3 nucleotides read TGTGCCAGCAGCCCGAACACCGGGGAGCTGTTTTTT.

J is TRBJ2-2 and V is TRBV4-1; D is unclear. The V end lost 1 base, the J end lost 7 bases, and 13 bases lay between the germline ends. Germline CDR1 is MGHRA and CDR2 is YSYEKL. This CDR3 contains 15 residues. The CDR3: CASSQVSDSSGELFF. CDR3 DNA sequence: TGCGCCAGCAGCCAAGTATCTGATAGCAGCGGGGAGCTGTTTTTT.

The genes are TRBV25-1 and TRBJ1-2; the D gene is possibly TRBD1 (5 bases). V dropped 1 base and J dropped 1 base, with 10 bases sitting between them. The CDR3 spans 15 residues. The germline V gene encodes CDR1 MGHDK and CDR2 SYGVNS. DNA of the CDR3: TGTGCCAGCAGTGAATGGGACCCCGATAACTATGGCTACACCTTC. Amino acids: CASSEWDPDNYGYTF.

The V gene is TRBV15, the J gene TRBJ1-5; tentatively, D is TRBD1 (6 bases). There are 14 residues in the CDR3. Germline V gene sequence: CDR1 LNHNV, CDR2 YYDKDF (reference sequence). V lost 4 bases to trimming and J lost 3 bases, with 10 bases between them. This chain's CDR3 is CATSTGQNNQPQHF. The CDR3 coding sequence is TGTGCCACCAGCACCGGACAGAACAATCAGCCCCAGCATTTT.

This clone was observed a single time. This chain connects TRBV30 to TRBJ2-1, with 8 bases that match TRBD2. The CDR3 has 13 residues. Germline V gene data show CDR1 as GTSNPN and CDR2 as SVGIG (reference sequence). The chain's CDR3 is CAATGTRDNEQFF. CDR3 DNA sequence: TGTGCGGCAACCGGGACTAGGGACAATGAGCAGTTCTTC.

This clone was seen a few times. Distinct nucleotide sequences in the sample also encode this CDR3. This rearrangement joins TRBV30 to TRBJ1-1; D call uncertain. The CDR3 spans 11 residues. Germline loops: CDR1 GTSNPN, CDR2 SVGIG (reference sequence). Trimming left V 0 bases short and J 7 bases short, with 6 bases between. CDR3 nucleotide sequence: TGTGCCTGGAGTGTTGCGGGTGAAGCTTTCTTT. Translation gives CAWSVAGEAFF. The whole variable domain, filled in from reference TRBV30 and TRBJ1-1, reads SQTIHQWPATLVQPVGSPLSLECTVEGTSNPNLYWYRQAAGRGLQLLFYSVGIGQISSEVPQNLSASRPQDRQFILSSKKLLLSDSGFYLCAWSVAGEAFFGQGTRLTVV.

This sequence joins TRBV29-1 and TRBJ2-3; D uncertain. The CDR3 spans 10 residues. In germline, CDR1 is SQVTM, CDR2 ANQGSEA. Trimming cost V 5 bases and J 2 bases, with 2 bases left between them. CDR3 DNA: TGCAGCGTTTTCACAGATACGCAGTATTTT. This gives the protein CSVFTDTQYF.

CDR3 region: CASSFGEQFF. The CDR3 DNA reads as TGTGCCAGCAGCTTTGGTGAGCAGTTCTTC. V gene TRBV11-2 combines with J gene TRBJ2-1; no reliable D call. This CDR3 has 10 amino acids. Germline loops: CDR1 SGHAT, CDR2 FQNNGV. Trimming left V 3 bases short and J 9 bases short, with 3 bases between.

This chain joins TRBV27 and TRBJ1-2; no firm D call. The CDR3 covers 12 residues. Germline CDR1 and CDR2: MNHEY and SMNVEV (reference sequence). V lost 2 bases and J 6 bases, leaving 7 bases between the germline ends. The DNA of the CDR3 is TGTGCCAGCAGTTTAGGAGGGAATGGCTACACCTTC. It specifies CASSLGGNGYTF.

V and J are TRBV13 and TRBJ1-2, with D perhaps matching TRBD1 (6 bases). V lost 6 bases and J lost 6, with 14 bases in between. The CDR3 sequence is 13 residues long. Germline V gives CDR1 PRHDT, CDR2 FYEKMQ (reference sequence). The CDR3 loop is CASSQGRGNGYTF. The CDR3 DNA is TGTGCCAGCAGTCAGGGCAGGGGCAATGGCTACACCTTC.

This sequence joins TRBV11-2 and TRBJ2-3; D ambiguous. Trimming stripped 1 base from V and 0 bases from J, with 2 bases between. The germline CDR1 and CDR2 sequences are SGHAT and FQNNGV. This CDR3 spans 13 amino acids. The CDR3 spells CASSLVSTDTQYF. The CDR3, as DNA: TGTGCCAGCAGCTTAGTAAGCACAGATACGCAGTATTTT.

This clone came up once. As DNA, the CDR3 is TGTGCCAGCAGCGTAGAATACAGGGCGGGTATCTCTGGGGCCAACGTCCTGACTTTC. Translated: CASSVEYRAGISGANVLTF. The chain links TRBV9 to TRBJ2-6; D may be TRBD1 (6 bases). The V end was cut by 0 bases, the J end by 0 bases, with 16 bases between. This CDR3 is 19 amino acids long. The germline gives CDR1 SGDLS, CDR2 YYNGEE.

To note about this clone: One end of the junction does not line up with germline, which may come from a read error. Other DNA sequences in the sample encode the same CDR3. The chain uses TRBV29-1 and TRBJ1-2; no reliable D call. The CDR3 is 10 amino acids. Germline CDR1 SQVTM, CDR2 ANQGSEA. The CDR3 reads CSVEGYGYTF. CDR3 nucleotides: TGCAGCGTAGAAGGGTATGGCTACACCTTC.

The V gene is TRBV11-2, the J gene TRBJ2-7; either TRBD1 or TRBD2 may fit D (6 bases each). The CDR3 totals 15 residues. Trimming pared 5 bases from V and 3 bases from J, leaving 17 bases between. The germline CDR1 and CDR2 sequences are SGHAT and FQNNGV. CDR3 amino acids: CASSPPGGSYYEQYF. CDR3 sequence (DNA): TGTGCCAGCAGCCCCCCCGGGGGCAGTTACTACGAGCAGTACTTC.

V and J are TRBV11-2 and TRBJ2-7; perhaps D is TRBD1 or TRBD2 (6 bases each). CDR1 is SGHAT, CDR2 FQNNGV, per germline. The CDR3 length is 14 residues. V dropped 7 bases and J dropped 3 bases, with 16 bases sitting between them. This chain's CDR3 is CASTLPGAGYEQYF. The CDR3 DNA reads as TGTGCCAGCACCCTCCCGGGGGCCGGCTACGAGCAGTACTTC.

The rearrangement links TRBV7-2 to TRBJ2-7; weak D call: TRBD2 (5 bases). The CDR3 consists of 12 residues. V lost 3 bases and J lost 4, with 7 bases in between. Germline lookup yields CDR1 SGHTA and CDR2 FQGNSA. DNA for the CDR3: TGTGCCAGCAGCTTCCCGGGGTACGAGCAGTACTTC. This sequence encodes CASSFPGYEQYF.

The CDR3 sequence is CASTGQNSNQPQHF. In nucleotides, the CDR3 is TGTGCCAGCACGGGCCAGAATAGCAATCAGCCCCAGCATTTT. The chain is built from TRBV2 and TRBJ1-5; D is undetermined. The CDR3 consists of 14 residues. V lost 7 bases and J lost 0, with 10 bases in between. Germline V lookup: CDR1 SNHLY, CDR2 FYNNEI.